The present T cell receptor (beta chain) was sequenced within a study of T-cell reconstitution after alpha-beta-depleted transplantation in children. Researchers prepared the TCRbeta library using unique molecular identifiers, the study reports. From the PCR reads, TCRdb called clonotypes with MiXCR, one entry per CDR3 protein. Of about 610,000 distinct CDR3 sequences detected, 25% to 30% appear once; the ten largest clones hold approximately 33%. This clonotype has only a few counts. V trimming: 1 base; J trimming: 8 bases; junction bases outside the gene matches: 7. The CDR3 consists of 15 residues. Germline V CDR1 and CDR2: KGHDR, SFDVKD.

This clonotype was sampled from a boy in the first two years of life with Wiskott-Aldrich syndrome, due to receive a stem cell transplant. This chain connects TRBV24-1 to TRBJ2-1; 7 nucleotides agree with TRBD1. This specimen was PBMCs, taken before TCRalphabeta/CD19-depleted stem cell transplant. The CDR3 protein is CATSDFGTDGHEQFF. The CDR3, as DNA: TGTGCCACCAGTGATTTTGGGACAGACGGACATGAGCAGTTCTTC.